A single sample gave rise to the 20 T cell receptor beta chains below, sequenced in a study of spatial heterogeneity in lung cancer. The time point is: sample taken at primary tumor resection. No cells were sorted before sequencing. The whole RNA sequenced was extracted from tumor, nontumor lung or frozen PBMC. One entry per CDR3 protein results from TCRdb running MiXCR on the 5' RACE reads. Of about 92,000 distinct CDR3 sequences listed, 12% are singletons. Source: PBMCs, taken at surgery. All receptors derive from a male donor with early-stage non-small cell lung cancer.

CDR3 sequence (DNA): TGCAGCGTTGAGGGGACAGGTCAAGAGACCCAGTACTTC. As protein: CSVEGTGQETQYF. The rearrangement joins TRBV29-1 to TRBJ2-5; TRBD1 agrees at 8 bases. Per germline, CDR1 SQVTM and CDR2 ANQGSEA. This CDR3 region has 13 residues. The junction had 2 bases not matched to a gene; V was cut back by 3 bases and J by 2 bases.

The CDR3 loop is CASSARDYGQETQYF. CDR3 DNA sequence: TGTGCCAGCAGCGCCCGGGACTACGGTCAAGAGACCCAGTACTTC. The chain couples TRBV7-2 to TRBJ2-5; the match to TRBD2 covers 7 bases. Germline CDR1 and CDR2: SGHTA and FQGNSA. The CDR3 totals 15 residues. The ends lost 5 bases at V and 2 bases at J; junction bases unmatched: 8. The whole variable domain, filled in from reference TRBV7-2 and TRBJ2-5, reads GAGVSQSPSNKVTEKGKDVELRCDPISGHTALYWYRQSLGQGLEFLIYFQGNSAPDKSGLPSDRFSAERTGGSVSTLTIQRTQQEDSAVYLCASSARDYGQETQYFGPGTRLLVL.

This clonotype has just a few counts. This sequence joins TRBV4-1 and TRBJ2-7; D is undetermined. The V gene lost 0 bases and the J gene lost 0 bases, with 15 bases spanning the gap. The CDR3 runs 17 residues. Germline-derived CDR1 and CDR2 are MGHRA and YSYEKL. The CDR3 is CASSQDPRPASSYEQYF. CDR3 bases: TGCGCCAGCAGCCAAGATCCCCGTCCTGCGAGCTCCTACGAGCAGTACTTC.

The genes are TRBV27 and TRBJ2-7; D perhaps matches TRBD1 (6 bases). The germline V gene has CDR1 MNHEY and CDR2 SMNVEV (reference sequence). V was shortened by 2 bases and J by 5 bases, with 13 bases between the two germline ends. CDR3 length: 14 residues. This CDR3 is CASSLNRVSHEQYF. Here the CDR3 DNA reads TGTGCCAGCAGTTTAAACAGGGTTAGCCACGAGCAGTACTTC.

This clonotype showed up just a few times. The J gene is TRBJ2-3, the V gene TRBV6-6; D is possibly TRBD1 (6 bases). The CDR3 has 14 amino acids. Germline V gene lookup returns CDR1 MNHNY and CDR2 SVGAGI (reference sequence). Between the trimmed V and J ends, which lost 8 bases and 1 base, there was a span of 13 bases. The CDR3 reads CASRREGGTDTQYF. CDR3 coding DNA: TGTGCCAGCCGTCGCGAGGGGGGCACAGATACGCAGTATTTT.

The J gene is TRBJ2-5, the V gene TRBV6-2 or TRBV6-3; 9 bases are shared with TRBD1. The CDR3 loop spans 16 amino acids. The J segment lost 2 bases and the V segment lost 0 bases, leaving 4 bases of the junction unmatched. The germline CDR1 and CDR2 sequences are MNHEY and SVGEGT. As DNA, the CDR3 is TGTGCCAGCAGTTACTCTCCGGGACAGGGACAAGAGACCCAGTACTTC. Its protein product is CASSYSPGQGQETQYF.

The DNA for the CDR3 is TGTGCCAGCAGAAAAACAGGGGGCCCCTATGGCTACACCTTC. It codes for CASRKTGGPYGYTF. The chain recombines TRBV6-5 with TRBJ1-2, with 9 bases fitting TRBD1. V trimming: 6 bases; J trimming: 4 bases; junction bases outside the gene matches: 6. The germline gives CDR1 MNHEY, CDR2 SVGAGI. This CDR3 has 14 amino acids.

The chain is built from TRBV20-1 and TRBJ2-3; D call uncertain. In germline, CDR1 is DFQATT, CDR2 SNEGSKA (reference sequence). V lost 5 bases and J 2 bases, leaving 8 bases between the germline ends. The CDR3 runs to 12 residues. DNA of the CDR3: TGCAGTGCTGAGATGGACACAGATACGCAGTATTTT. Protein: CSAEMDTDTQYF.

The CDR3 loop is CASSKHLASGSQETQYF. DNA of the CDR3: TGTGCCAGCAGCAAACATCTCGCTAGCGGGAGCCAAGAGACCCAGTACTTC. The chain links TRBV6-5 to TRBJ2-5, with TRBD2 identical over 10 bases. CDR1 MNHEY and CDR2 SVGAGI come from the germline V gene. Germline trimming cut 6 bases from V and 1 base from J; bases unmatched to any gene: 11. The CDR3 is made up of 17 amino acids.

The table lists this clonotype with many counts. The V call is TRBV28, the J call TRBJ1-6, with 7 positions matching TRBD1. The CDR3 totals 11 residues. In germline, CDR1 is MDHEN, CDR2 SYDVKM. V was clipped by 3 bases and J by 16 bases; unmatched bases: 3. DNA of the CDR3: TGTGCCAGCAGTTTGATGGACAGGCTCCACTTT. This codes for CASSLMDRLHF. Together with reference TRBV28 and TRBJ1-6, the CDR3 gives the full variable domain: DVKVTQSSRYLVKRTGEKVFLECVQDMDHENMFWYRQDPGLGLRLIYFSYDVKMKEKGDIPEGYSVSREKKERFSLILESASTNQTSMYLCASSLMDRLHFGNGTRLTVT.

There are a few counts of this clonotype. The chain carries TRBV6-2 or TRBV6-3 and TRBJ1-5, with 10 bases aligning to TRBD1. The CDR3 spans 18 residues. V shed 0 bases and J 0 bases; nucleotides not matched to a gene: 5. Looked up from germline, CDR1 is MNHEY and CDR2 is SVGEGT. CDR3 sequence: CASSYSPGQGLSNQPQHF. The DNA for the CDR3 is TGTGCCAGCAGTTACTCGCCGGGACAGGGGCTTAGCAATCAGCCCCAGCATTTT.

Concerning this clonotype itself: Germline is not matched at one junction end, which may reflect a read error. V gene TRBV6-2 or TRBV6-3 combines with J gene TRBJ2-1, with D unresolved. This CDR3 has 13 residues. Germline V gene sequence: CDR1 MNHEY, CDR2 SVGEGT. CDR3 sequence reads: CASSLVTYNKQFF. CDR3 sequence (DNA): TGTGCCAGCAGTCTGGTGACCTACAATAAGCAGTTCTTC.

The CDR3 loop is CASSLTGTMWTDTQYF. The CDR3 DNA is TGTGCCAGCAGCCTAACAGGTACCATGTGGACAGATACGCAGTATTTT. This sequence joins TRBV28 and TRBJ2-3; D possibly corresponds to TRBD1 (5 bases). V lost 6 bases to trimming and J lost 3 bases, with 19 bases between them. Germline lookup yields CDR1 MDHEN and CDR2 SYDVKM. This CDR3 region has 16 residues.

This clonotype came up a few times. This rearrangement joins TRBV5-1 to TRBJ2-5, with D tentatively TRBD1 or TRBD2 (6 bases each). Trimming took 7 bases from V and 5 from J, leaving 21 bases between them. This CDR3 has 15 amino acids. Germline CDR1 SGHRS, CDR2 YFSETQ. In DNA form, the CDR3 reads TGCGCCAGCGGGCGGGACAACAAAAGGGAGGAGACCCAGTACTTC. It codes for CASGRDNKREETQYF.

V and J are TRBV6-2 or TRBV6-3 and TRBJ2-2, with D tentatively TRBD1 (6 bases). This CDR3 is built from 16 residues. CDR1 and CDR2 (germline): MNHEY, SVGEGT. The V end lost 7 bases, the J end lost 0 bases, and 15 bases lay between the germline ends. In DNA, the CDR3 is TGTGCCAGCAACTCGCATCGGACAGCGAACACCGGGGAGCTGTTTTTT. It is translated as CASNSHRTANTGELFF.

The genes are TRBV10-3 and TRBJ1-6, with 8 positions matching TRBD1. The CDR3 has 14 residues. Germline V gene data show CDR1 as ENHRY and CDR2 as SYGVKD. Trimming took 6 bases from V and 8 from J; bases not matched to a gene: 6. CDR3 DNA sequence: TGTGCCATCAGGGTGGACAGGGATGATTCACCCCTCCACTTT. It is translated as CAIRVDRDDSPLHF.

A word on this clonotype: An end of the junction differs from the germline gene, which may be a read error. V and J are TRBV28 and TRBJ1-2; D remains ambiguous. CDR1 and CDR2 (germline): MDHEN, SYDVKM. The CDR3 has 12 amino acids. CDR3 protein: CASSSANYGCTF. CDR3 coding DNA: TGTGCCAGCAGTTCAGCTAACTATGGCTGCACCTTC.

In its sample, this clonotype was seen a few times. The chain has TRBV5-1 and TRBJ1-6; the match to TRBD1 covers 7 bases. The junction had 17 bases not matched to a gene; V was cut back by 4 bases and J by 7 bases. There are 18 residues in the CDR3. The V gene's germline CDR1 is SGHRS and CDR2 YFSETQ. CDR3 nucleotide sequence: TGCGCCAGCAGCACCGGTGAACAGGGGCTTCCGTGGAATTCACCCCTCCACTTT. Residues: CASSTGEQGLPWNSPLHF.

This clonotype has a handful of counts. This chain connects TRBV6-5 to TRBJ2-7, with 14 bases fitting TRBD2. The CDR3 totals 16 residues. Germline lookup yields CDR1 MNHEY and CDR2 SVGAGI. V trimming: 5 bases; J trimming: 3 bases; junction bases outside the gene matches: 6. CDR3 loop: CASSTPGTSGGYEQYF. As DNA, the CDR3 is TGTGCCAGCAGTACGCCCGGGACTAGCGGGGGCTACGAGCAGTACTTC.

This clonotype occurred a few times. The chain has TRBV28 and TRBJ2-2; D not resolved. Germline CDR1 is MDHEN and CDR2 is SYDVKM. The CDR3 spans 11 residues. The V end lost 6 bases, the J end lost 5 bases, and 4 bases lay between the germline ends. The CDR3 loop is CASRFTGELFF. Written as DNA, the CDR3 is TGTGCCAGCAGGTTTACCGGGGAGCTGTTTTTT. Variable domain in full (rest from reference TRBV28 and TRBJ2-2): DVKVTQSSRYLVKRTGEKVFLECVQDMDHENMFWYRQDPGLGLRLIYFSYDVKMKEKGDIPEGYSVSREKKERFSLILESASTNQTSMYLCASRFTGELFFGEGSRLTVL.